The 21 T cell receptor beta chains below were found in one sample sequenced in a study of blood T cell repertoires in COVID-19. The assay was immunoSEQ multiplex PCR, and TCRdb's table has in-frame clones only and misses some. This sample has approximately 300,000 clones, with 75% to 90% found just once. The sequenced sample consisted of PBMCs or T cells enriched from blood (not recorded which). The receptor set was obtained from a woman younger than 45 who had recovered from COVID-19.

This clone came up many times. The gene calls are TRBV30 and TRBJ1-6, with 10 bases aligning to TRBD1. J lost 10 bases, V lost 3 bases, and 9 bases had no gene match. The CDR3 contains 15 residues. CDR1 is GTSNPN, CDR2 SVGIG, per germline (reference sequence). The CDR3 bases are TGTGCCTGGAGAGGAGCCGGGACAGGGGTATCACCCCTCCACTTT. This translates into CAWRGAGTGVSPLHF.

V usage is TRBV9 and J usage is TRBJ1-2; D not resolved. The CDR3 is 13 amino acids. Germline-derived CDR1 and CDR2 are SGDLS and YYNGEE. With 4 bases removed from V and 4 bases from J, the gap between germline ends came to 11 bases. In nucleotides, the CDR3 is TGTGCCAGCAGCCCCCGGTCCTTCTATGGCTACACCTTC. As protein: CASSPRSFYGYTF.

The V and J genes are TRBV28 and TRBJ1-2; TRBD1 agrees at 8 bases. Germline lookup yields CDR1 MDHEN and CDR2 SYDVKM. The CDR3 has 13 residues. With 4 bases clipped from V and 4 bases from J, the junction kept 2 bases outside the gene matches. As DNA, the CDR3 is TGTGCCAGCAGTTACAGGGGGGGCTATGGCTACACCTTC. Protein sequence: CASSYRGGYGYTF.

This chain connects TRBV14 to TRBJ1-2; unclear D gene. The germline V and J ends were trimmed by 0 bases and 8 bases, with 16 bases remaining between them. Per the germline V gene, CDR1 is SGHDN and CDR2 is FVKESK. This CDR3 comprises 15 residues. CDR3 protein: CASSQDAGRMGGYTF. The CDR3 DNA reads as TGTGCCAGCAGCCAAGATGCGGGCAGGATGGGCGGCTACACCTTC.

The V call is TRBV11-2, the J call TRBJ1-6; D ambiguous. The CDR3 is made up of 14 amino acids. With 5 bases removed from V and 12 bases from J, the gap between germline ends came to 17 bases. Germline values: CDR1 SGHAT, CDR2 FQNNGV. CDR3 sequence: CASSPQWALGPLHF. CDR3 in DNA: TGTGCCAGCAGCCCCCAGTGGGCCTTAGGACCCCTCCACTTT.

Notes on this clone: At the DNA level, this CDR3 is encoded by other sequences in the same sample as well. The J gene is TRBJ2-1, the V gene TRBV5-1; 8 bases fit TRBD1. V was pared by 2 bases and J by 6 bases, with 4 bases of the junction left unmatched. The germline V gene encodes CDR1 SGHRS and CDR2 YFSETQ. The CDR3 contains 14 residues. The CDR3 coding sequence is TGCGCCAGCAGCTTAGGACAGGGATTCAATGAGCAGTTCTTC. Its protein product is CASSLGQGFNEQFF. Supplemented by reference TRBV5-1 and TRBJ2-1, the full variable domain reads KAGVTQTPRYLIKTRGQQVTLSCSPISGHRSVSWYQQTPGQGLQFLFEYFSETQRNKGNFPGRFSGRQFSNSRSEMNVSTLELGDSALYLCASSLGQGFNEQFFGPGTRLTVL.

The V and J genes are TRBV3-1 (or the pseudogene TRBV3-2) and TRBJ2-7; 7 nucleotides line up with TRBD2. Germline V gene data show CDR1 as LGHDT and CDR2 as YNNKEL (reference sequence). V shed 0 bases, J shed 6 bases, and the junction held 8 bases outside the gene matches. This CDR3 comprises 15 residues. CDR3 nucleotide sequence: TGTGCCAGCAGCCAAGATGGAGGGAGGGTACGCGAGCAGTACTTC. As protein: CASSQDGGRVREQYF.

This chain uses TRBV7-2 with TRBJ2-7; 9 bases are a match to TRBD2. Trimming at V came to 4 bases and at J to 3 bases, leaving 7 bases not matched to a gene. CDR3 length equals 15 residues. Germline V lookup: CDR1 SGHTA, CDR2 FQGNSA. CDR3 protein: CASSSQTSGLYEQYF. Here the CDR3 DNA reads TGTGCCAGCAGCTCCCAGACTAGCGGACTCTACGAGCAGTACTTC.

V gene TRBV28 combines with J gene TRBJ1-5; 9 bases line up with TRBD1. J gave up 6 bases and V 3 bases, and 3 bases lay outside the gene matches. Germline V CDR1 and CDR2: MDHEN, SYDVKM. This CDR3 is 14 amino acids long. The CDR3 reads CASSFGTGSQPQHF. The CDR3 nucleotides read TGTGCCAGCAGTTTCGGGACAGGGAGTCAGCCCCAGCATTTT.

The chain couples TRBV18 to TRBJ1-2; 9 nucleotides align to TRBD1. Germline values: CDR1 KGHSH, CDR2 LQKENI. The CDR3 sequence is 15 residues long. Trimming removed 3 bases from V and 6 bases from J; junction bases left unmatched: 8. CDR3: CASSPPGQGRNGYTF. DNA of the CDR3: TGTGCCAGCTCACCCCCCGGACAGGGGCGGAATGGCTACACCTTC.

This chain joins TRBV3-1 (or the pseudogene TRBV3-2) and TRBJ2-1, with 16 bases aligning to TRBD2. V trimming: 4 bases; J trimming: 6 bases; junction bases outside the gene matches: 3. Germline V gene sequence: CDR1 LGHDT, CDR2 YNNKEL (reference sequence). There are 16 residues in the CDR3. CDR3: CASSLGTSGGVNEQFF. The CDR3 DNA is TGTGCCAGCAGCCTTGGGACTAGCGGGGGGGTCAATGAGCAGTTCTTC.

This sequence joins TRBV15 and TRBJ2-5; D possibly corresponds to TRBD1 (6 bases). This CDR3 comprises 14 residues. The germline V gene encodes CDR1 LNHNV and CDR2 YYDKDF (reference sequence). The germline V and J ends were trimmed by 1 base and 3 bases, with 9 bases remaining between them. CDR3 in amino acids: CATSRGTEEETQYF. The DNA of the CDR3 is TGTGCCACCAGCAGAGGGACAGAAGAAGAGACCCAGTACTTC.

The V call is TRBV4-1, the J call TRBJ2-7, with 9 bases that match TRBD1. V dropped 2 bases and J dropped 3; count of bases not matched to a gene: 8. Germline CDR1 and CDR2: MGHRA and YSYEKL. This CDR3 is built from 16 residues. In DNA form, the CDR3 reads TGCGCCAGCAGCCAATGGGACAGGGTCGGACTCTACGAGCAGTACTTC. It yields the protein CASSQWDRVGLYEQYF.

V is TRBV7-9 and J is TRBJ1-4; 8 nucleotides agree with TRBD1. Germline assignment: CDR1 SEHNR and CDR2 FQNEAQ (reference sequence). With 1 base clipped from V and 4 bases from J, the junction kept 8 bases outside the gene matches. The CDR3 is 17 amino acids. Written as DNA, the CDR3 is TGTGCCAGCAGCTTAGAGGGCAGGGGGCAGGATAATGAAAAACTGTTTTTT. Translated: CASSLEGRGQDNEKLFF.

The chain uses TRBV2 and TRBJ1-4; 7 bases map to TRBD1. The CDR3 is 16 amino acids. V lost 6 bases, J lost 6 bases, and 13 bases stayed unmatched. The V gene's germline CDR1 is SNHLY and CDR2 FYNNEI. CDR3 DNA sequence: TGTGCCAGCAGGGCGGTGGCAGGGGGTGATTATGAAAAACTGTTTTTT. As protein: CASRAVAGGDYEKLFF.

The gene calls are TRBV6-5 and TRBJ1-2, with TRBD1 matching over 7 bases. This CDR3 contains 15 residues. The germline CDR1 and CDR2 sequences are MNHEY and SVGAGI. Trimming removed 5 bases from V and 2 bases from J; junction bases left unmatched: 8. The CDR3 loop reads CASSRTGTANYGYTF. In DNA form, the CDR3 reads TGTGCCAGCAGTCGAACCGGGACAGCAAACTATGGCTACACCTTC.

The genes are TRBV30 and TRBJ1-1; 7 bases fit TRBD1. Germline CDR1 GTSNPN, CDR2 SVGIG (reference sequence). The trim removed 5 bases at V and 0 bases at J, leaving 6 bases unmatched. This CDR3 spans 14 amino acids. CDR3 DNA: TGTGCCTGGGGCAACAGGGGCCTGAACACTGAAGCTTTCTTT. It is translated as CAWGNRGLNTEAFF.

Only a few counts were recorded for this clone. The chain has TRBV6-1 and TRBJ2-7; D unclear. Trimming took 2 bases from V and 8 from J, leaving 19 bases between them. The CDR3 sequence is 15 residues long. Germline lookup yields CDR1 MNHNS and CDR2 SASEGT. The CDR3 DNA reads TGTGCCAGCAGTGAATCAGAGCTAAGCTACGACAAGCAGTACTTC. The encoded protein is CASSESELSYDKQYF.

This chain connects TRBV6-5 to TRBJ1-2, with 7 bases lining up with TRBD1. The CDR3 length is 15 residues. Germline V lookup: CDR1 MNHEY, CDR2 SVGAGI. V dropped 0 bases and J dropped 3; count of bases not matched to a gene: 4. CDR3 sequence: CASSYSGTDYYGYTF. CDR3 in DNA: TGTGCCAGCAGTTACTCCGGGACAGACTACTATGGCTACACCTTC.

This clone has a single count. The J gene is TRBJ2-7, the V gene TRBV18, with D unclear. The CDR3 sequence is 14 residues long. Germline V gene sequence: CDR1 KGHSH, CDR2 LQKENI. V was cut by 3 bases and J by 4 bases, with 13 bases left in between. The CDR3 DNA reads as TGTGCCAGCTCACCGGAGATCTCCTCATACGAGCAGTACTTC. Its translation is CASSPEISSYEQYF.

This chain joins TRBV7-8 and TRBJ1-2; 7 nucleotides line up with TRBD1. The length of the CDR3 is 14 residues. J gave up 7 bases and V 5 bases, and 10 bases lay outside the gene matches. Germline V CDR1 and CDR2: SGHVS, FQNEAQ. The CDR3: CASSQIGGHGGYTF. The CDR3 region has the DNA TGTGCCAGCAGCCAAATAGGGGGCCACGGTGGCTACACCTTC.